The clone carrying this T cell receptor beta chain has a single count. The source of the sample is a study of blood T cell repertoires in COVID-19. The V gene end was trimmed by 2 bases and the J gene end by 3 bases; junction bases not matched to a gene: 6. The CDR3 is 16 residues long. From germline, CDR1 is LGHNA and CDR2 YNFKEQ. Libraries were prepared by immunoSEQ multiplex PCR; TCRdb keeps only in-frame clonotypes and omits some of them. The sample carries 110,000 to 150,000 clones, more than 75% recorded once. This receptor was obtained from a man aged 55 to 70 with acute or convalescent COVID-19. Sample: peripheral blood. The V call is TRBV4-2, the J call TRBJ2-3; 9 bases fit TRBD2. CDR3 loop: CASSQPLAGRTDTQYF. The DNA of the CDR3 is TGTGCCAGCAGCCAACCCCTAGCGGGGAGGACAGATACGCAGTATTTT.